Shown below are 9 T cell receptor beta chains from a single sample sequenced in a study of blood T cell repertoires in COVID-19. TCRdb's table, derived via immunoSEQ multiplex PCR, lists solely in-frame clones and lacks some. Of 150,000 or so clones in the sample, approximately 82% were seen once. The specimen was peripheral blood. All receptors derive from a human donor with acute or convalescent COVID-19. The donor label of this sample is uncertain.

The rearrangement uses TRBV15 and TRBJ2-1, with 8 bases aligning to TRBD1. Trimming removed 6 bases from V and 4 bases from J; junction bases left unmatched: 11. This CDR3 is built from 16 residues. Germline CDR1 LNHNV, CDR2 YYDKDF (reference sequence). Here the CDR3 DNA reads TGTGCCACCAGGGGACCCACAGGGGGTTTATACAATGAGCAGTTCTTC. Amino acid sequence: CATRGPTGGLYNEQFF.

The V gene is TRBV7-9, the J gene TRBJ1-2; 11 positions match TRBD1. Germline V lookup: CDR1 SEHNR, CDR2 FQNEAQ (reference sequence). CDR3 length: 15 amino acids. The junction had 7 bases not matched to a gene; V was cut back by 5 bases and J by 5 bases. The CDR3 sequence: CASSADRGRVYGYTF. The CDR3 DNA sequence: TGTGCCAGCAGCGCGGACAGGGGGCGGGTGTATGGCTACACCTTC.

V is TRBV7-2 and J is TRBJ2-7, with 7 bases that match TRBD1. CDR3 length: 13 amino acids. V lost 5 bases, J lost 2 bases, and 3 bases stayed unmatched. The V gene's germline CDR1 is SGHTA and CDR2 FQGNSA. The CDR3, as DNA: TGTGCCAGCAGCAAAGGGACAGCCTACGAGCAGTACTTC. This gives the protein CASSKGTAYEQYF.

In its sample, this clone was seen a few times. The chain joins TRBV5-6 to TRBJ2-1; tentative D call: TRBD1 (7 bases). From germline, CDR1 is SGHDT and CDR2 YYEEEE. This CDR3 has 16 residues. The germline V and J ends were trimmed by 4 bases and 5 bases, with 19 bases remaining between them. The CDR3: CASSPLTGRIDNEQFF. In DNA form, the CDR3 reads TGTGCCAGCAGCCCGCTGACAGGGAGGATCGACAATGAGCAGTTCTTC.

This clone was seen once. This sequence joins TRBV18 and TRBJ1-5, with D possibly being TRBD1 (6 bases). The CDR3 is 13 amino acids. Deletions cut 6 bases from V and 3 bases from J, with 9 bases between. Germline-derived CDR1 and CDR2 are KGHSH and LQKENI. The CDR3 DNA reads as TGTGCCAGCTCGGACAGCAACAATCAGCCCCAGCATTTT. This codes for CASSDSNNQPQHF.

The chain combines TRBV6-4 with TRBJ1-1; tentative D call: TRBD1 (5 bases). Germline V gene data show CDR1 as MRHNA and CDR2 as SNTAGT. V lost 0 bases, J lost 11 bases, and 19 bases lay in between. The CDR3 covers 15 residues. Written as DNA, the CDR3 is TGTGCCAGCAGTGACTCCATCCAGGGCCGAATGGAGGCTTTCTTT. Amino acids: CASSDSIQGRMEAFF.

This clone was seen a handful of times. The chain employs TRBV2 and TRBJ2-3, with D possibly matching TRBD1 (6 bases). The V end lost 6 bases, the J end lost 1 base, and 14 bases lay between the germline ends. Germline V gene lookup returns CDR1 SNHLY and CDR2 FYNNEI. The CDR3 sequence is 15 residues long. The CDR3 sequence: CASRYRVSGTDTQYF. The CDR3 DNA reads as TGTGCCAGCAGATACAGGGTATCCGGCACAGATACGCAGTATTTT. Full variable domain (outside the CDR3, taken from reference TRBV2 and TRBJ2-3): EPEVTQTPSHQVTQMGQEVILRCVPISNHLYFYWYRQILGQKVEFLVSFYNNEISEKSEIFDDQFSVERPDGSNFTLKIRSTKLEDSAMYFCASRYRVSGTDTQYFGPGTRLTVL.

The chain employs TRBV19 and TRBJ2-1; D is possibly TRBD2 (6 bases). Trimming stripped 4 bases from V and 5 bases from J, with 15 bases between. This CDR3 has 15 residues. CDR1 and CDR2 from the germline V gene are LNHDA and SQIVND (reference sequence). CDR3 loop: CASSRLRDHHNEQFF. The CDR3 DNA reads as TGTGCCAGTAGTAGGTTGCGGGACCACCACAATGAGCAGTTCTTC. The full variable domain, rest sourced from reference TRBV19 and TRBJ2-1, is DGGITQSPKYLFRKEGQNVTLSCEQNLNHDAMYWYRQDPGQGLRLIYYSQIVNDFQKGDIAEGYSVSREKKESFPLTVTSAQKNPTAFYLCASSRLRDHHNEQFFGPGTRLTVL.

CDR3 sequence (DNA): TGTGCCATCAGTACCACAGGGGGAAGCACCGGGGAGCTGTTTTTT. The encoded protein is CAISTTGGSTGELFF. The J gene is TRBJ2-2, the V gene TRBV10-3; 8 bases fit TRBD1. Trimming cost V 5 bases and J 4 bases; bases outside gene matches: 6. The germline gives CDR1 ENHRY, CDR2 SYGVKD. The CDR3 is 15 residues long.